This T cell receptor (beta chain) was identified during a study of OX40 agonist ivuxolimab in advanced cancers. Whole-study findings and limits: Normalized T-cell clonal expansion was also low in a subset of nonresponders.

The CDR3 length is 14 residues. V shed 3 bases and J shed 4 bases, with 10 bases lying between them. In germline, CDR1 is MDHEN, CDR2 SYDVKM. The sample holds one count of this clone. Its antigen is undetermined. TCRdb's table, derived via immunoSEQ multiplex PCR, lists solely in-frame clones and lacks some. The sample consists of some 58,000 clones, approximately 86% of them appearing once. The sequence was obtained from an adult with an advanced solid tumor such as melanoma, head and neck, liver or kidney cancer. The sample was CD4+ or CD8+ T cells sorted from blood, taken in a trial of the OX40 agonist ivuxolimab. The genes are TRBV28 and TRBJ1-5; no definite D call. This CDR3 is CASSFRGSNQPQHF. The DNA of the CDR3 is TGTGCCAGCAGTTTTAGAGGGAGTAATCAGCCCCAGCATTTT.